One sample yielded the 14 T cell receptor beta chains listed below, sequenced in a study of blood T cell repertoires in COVID-19. The method was immunoSEQ multiplex PCR; TCRdb's version includes in-frame clones alone and lacks a portion of them. The sample holds about 410,000 clones, just over 85% seen once. The sample comprised peripheral blood. The receptors stem from a woman aged 25 to 39 with active or convalescent COVID-19.

This chain links TRBV5-1 with TRBJ2-5; 8 nucleotides align to TRBD2. The CDR3 covers 17 residues. With V trimmed by 0 bases and J by 2 bases, 9 bases remained unmatched. The germline CDR1 and CDR2 sequences are SGHRS and YFSETQ. As DNA, the CDR3 is TGCGCCAGCAGCTTGGCTATACTAGCGGATCTTCAAGAGACCCAGTACTTC. It is translated as CASSLAILADLQETQYF.

The chain joins TRBV6-5 to TRBJ1-1; 7 bases match TRBD1. This CDR3 is built from 14 residues. Germline V gene lookup returns CDR1 MNHEY and CDR2 SVGAGI. The V gene end was trimmed by 4 bases and the J gene end by 5 bases; junction bases not matched to a gene: 7. The CDR3 coding sequence is TGTGCCAGCAGTTCACGAAGGGGGCGGACTGAAGCTTTCTTT. Encoded protein: CASSSRRGRTEAFF.

This clone showed up just once. The rearrangement joins TRBV10-2 to TRBJ1-1; 8 nucleotides line up with TRBD1. After removal of 9 bases from V and 0 bases from J, the junction contained 15 bases not matched to a gene. Looked up from germline, CDR1 is WSHSY and CDR2 is SAAADI. CDR3 length: 17 residues. The CDR3 spells CASTPQGAGRMNTEAFF. The DNA for the CDR3 is TGCGCCAGTACCCCCCAGGGGGCAGGGCGCATGAACACTGAAGCTTTCTTT.

The rearrangement links TRBV3-1 (or the pseudogene TRBV3-2) to TRBJ1-3; D is unclear. The CDR3 sequence is 15 residues long. Germline assignment: CDR1 LGHDT and CDR2 YNNKEL (reference sequence). Trimming cost V 2 bases and J 0 bases, with 8 bases left between them. The DNA of the CDR3 is TGTGCCAGCAGCCAATCCCGGTTCTCTGGAAACACCATATATTTT. Its protein is CASSQSRFSGNTIYF.

This rearrangement joins TRBV13 to TRBJ1-2, with D hard to call. CDR1 is PRHDT and CDR2 is FYEKMQ in the germline V gene (reference sequence). Between the trimmed V and J ends, which lost 2 bases and 4 bases, there was a span of 8 bases. CDR3 length equals 13 residues. Here the CDR3 DNA reads TGTGCCAGCAGCTTACAGAATTTCTATGGCTACACCTTC. Translating gives CASSLQNFYGYTF.

This chain uses TRBV5-8 with TRBJ2-5; D is uncertain. CDR3 size: 14 residues. CDR1 and CDR2 from the germline V gene are SGHTS and YDEGEE. V was trimmed by 2 bases and J by 5 bases, leaving 13 bases between them. The chain's CDR3 is CASSLSEVRETQYF. As DNA, the CDR3 is TGTGCCAGCAGCTTATCAGAGGTCCGGGAGACCCAGTACTTC. Full variable domain (outside the CDR3, taken from reference TRBV5-8 and TRBJ2-5): EAGVTQSPTHLIKTRGQQATLRCSPISGHTSVYWYQQALGLGLQFLLWYDEGEERNRGNFPPRFSGRQFPNYSSELNVNALELEDSALYLCASSLSEVRETQYFGPGTRLLVL.

The V and J genes are TRBV5-1 and TRBJ2-7; 7 bases map to TRBD1. The CDR3 has 14 amino acids. Trimming cost V 0 bases and J 6 bases; bases outside gene matches: 6. Germline V gene sequence: CDR1 SGHRS, CDR2 YFSETQ. DNA of the CDR3: TGCGCCAGCAGCTTGGAGGGGGCTTTGAGCGAGCAGTACTTC. Amino acid sequence: CASSLEGALSEQYF.

V usage is TRBV18 and J usage is TRBJ2-7, with D perhaps matching TRBD1 (6 bases). CDR1 and CDR2 (germline): KGHSH, LQKENI. The V gene lost 6 bases and the J gene lost 4 bases, with 19 bases spanning the gap. The CDR3 length is 15 residues. The CDR3 loop is CASSSQGGPLYEQYF. The CDR3 DNA reads TGTGCCAGCTCGTCTCAAGGGGGACCGCTATACGAGCAGTACTTC.

The chain links TRBV10-2 to TRBJ2-7; D is unresolved. This CDR3 is built from 15 residues. Trimming took 2 bases from V and 3 from J, leaving 14 bases between them. Germline values: CDR1 WSHSY, CDR2 SAAADI. CDR3 DNA sequence: TGCGCCAGCAGTGAGAATATAGAGAAGAGCTACGAGCAGTACTTC. It encodes CASSENIEKSYEQYF.

The chain uses TRBV19 and TRBJ2-1, with 13 bases aligning to TRBD2. The junction had 7 bases not matched to a gene; V was cut back by 2 bases and J by 9 bases. This CDR3 spans 16 amino acids. Germline V gene lookup returns CDR1 LNHDA and CDR2 SQIVND (reference sequence). For the CDR3, the DNA is TGTGCCAGTAGTATAACCGGGACTAGCGGGGAAGGTGAGCAGTTCTTC. Protein: CASSITGTSGEGEQFF.

The chain combines TRBV12-3 or TRBV12-4 with TRBJ1-5; D is unclear. The CDR3 runs 12 residues. V lost 5 bases and J 7 bases, leaving 9 bases between the germline ends. DNA for the CDR3: TGTGCCAGCAGTCAGACTAGCCAGCCCCAGCATTTT. Protein product: CASSQTSQPQHF.

This clone has just one count. CDR3: CASGSTSGGEETQYF. CDR3 nucleotide sequence: TGTGCTAGTGGTTCGACTAGCGGGGGGGAAGAGACCCAGTACTTC. The gene calls are TRBV12-5 and TRBJ2-5, with 14 bases that match TRBD2. The CDR3 runs to 15 residues. CDR1 and CDR2 from the germline V gene are LGHNT and FRNRAP. V trimming: 4 bases; J trimming: 3 bases; junction bases outside the gene matches: 1.

V gene TRBV7-2 combines with J gene TRBJ2-4, with 10 bases that match TRBD1. CDR1 SGHTA and CDR2 FQGNSA come from the germline V gene. The CDR3 sequence is 17 residues long. The J segment lost 0 bases and the V segment lost 5 bases, leaving 7 bases of the junction unmatched. DNA for the CDR3: TGTGCCAGCAGCCCCCGGGACAGGGGAGAAGCCAAAAACATTCAGTACTTC. Its translation: CASSPRDRGEAKNIQYF.

The table lists this clone with many counts. V usage is TRBV30 and J usage is TRBJ1-2; D may be TRBD1 (5 bases). CDR3 size: 12 residues. Trimming removed 4 bases at V and 1 base at J, with 7 bases between. The germline V gene has CDR1 GTSNPN and CDR2 SVGIG (reference sequence). This CDR3 reads CAWTDSNYGYTF. The CDR3 DNA is TGTGCCTGGACAGACAGTAACTATGGCTACACCTTC.